The T cell receptor (beta chain) under discussion was sequenced for a study of blood T cell repertoires in COVID-19. TCRdb's copy holds only in-frame clones and misses some; the assay was immunoSEQ multiplex PCR. The sample lists 110,000 to 150,000 clones; roughly 88% were seen once. From germline, CDR1 is LGHNA and CDR2 YNFKEQ. V gave up 0 bases and J gave up 6 bases, with 11 bases separating them. The CDR3 is made up of 14 amino acids. The specimen sequenced was peripheral blood. The clonotype comes from a woman aged 45-65 years with acute or convalescent COVID-19. V gene TRBV4-2 combines with J gene TRBJ2-5; D is unclear. The CDR3 spells CASSQDHAVQTQYF. The CDR3 bases are TGTGCCAGCAGCCAAGATCACGCAGTGCAGACCCAGTACTTC.